This TCR beta chain was retrieved from a study of CD8 T cells in ankylosing spondylitis. Overall study findings and caveats: Disease-associated clones were reportedly significantly overrepresented in matched ankylosing spondylitis synovial fluid. A TCR beta motif of 7 to 9 highly homologous variants seemed to mark ankylosing spondylitis blood.

The V gene's germline CDR1 is SGHRS and CDR2 YFSETQ. The CDR3 is made up of 14 amino acids. V lost 5 bases and J lost 3, with 12 bases in between. This clonotype has a handful of counts. The target antigen is unknown. One entry per CDR3 protein results from TCRdb running MiXCR on the 5' RACE reads. The sample holds 500,000 to 550,000 distinct CDR3 sequences, 12% seen once. This sequence joins TRBV5-1 and TRBJ1-3; D gene ambiguous. Input material: blood, either unsorted or a sorted T cell fraction (not recorded which). This receptor was identified in a male donor with ankylosing spondylitis. The CDR3 DNA reads TGCGCCAGCAGTTATGCTGGCGGTGGAAACACCATATATTTT. Its translation: CASSYAGGGNTIYF.